This T cell receptor beta chain is drawn from a study of blood T cell repertoires in COVID-19 (dated by TCRdb to between 2020 and 2021). About the investigation overall: The collaborator samples originated in the United States, Italy and Spain and spanned the acute and convalescent phases of COVID-19. The material from the prospective study consisted of cDNA or gDNA derived from T cells, B-cell-depleted T cells, or PBMCs. Subjects who had been exposed to COVID-19, were actively infected with it, or had recovered from it provided the deeply sampled blood TCRbeta repertoires that made up the dataset. The repertoires were released in a freely available public database intended as a resource for research on the immune response to SARS-CoV-2. The samples were drawn from two sources: the first 160 participants of the ongoing ImmuneRACE study, and 950 to 1,500 subjects contributed by 6 global collaborators. Nearly every sample came with metadata listing a de-identified subject ID, COVID-19 status, age in years and sex. Where HLA class I and class II types were available, the types were taken from metadata supplied by the sample provider, not from assay-based typing.

Concerning this clone: This clone's antigen is unknown. Qualities for individual bases were not recorded, and no much larger clone is one base off.

What the authors observed across the whole study: The amount of clinical and demographic metadata varied by source and participant and was provided uncurated.

From the germline V gene, CDR1 is MNHEY and CDR2 is SVGAGI. The CDR3 covers 15 residues, taking in both the cysteine and the phenylalanine. Only the CDR3 DNA stays, 45 bases, in frame from base 1. V is reduced by 10 bases and J by 4 bases, leaving a spacing of 19 bases between them. TCRbeta CDR3 regions were amplified from genomic DNA by means of the immunoSEQ Assay, a bias-controlled multiplex PCR. In the authors' own workflow: Within the assay, amplification of reference gene primers was used to estimate how many nucleated cells each sample contained. Sequence reads were collapsed and filtered to measure the absolute abundance of every unique TCRbeta CDR3 rearrangement. Productive Simpson clonality was computed per sample as the square root of Simpson's diversity index over productive rearrangements. TCRdb carries this immuneACCESS record with in-frame sequences only. Its versions omit some clonotypes, under half of them owing to an unresolved V gene in the studies checked, with the rest unexplained. V, J and clone size were drawn from that table, and D and trimming were deduced from the DNA. For this sample the table gives some 87,000 clones, of which about 81% were detected only once. About 13% of the sample is in the top ten clones.

The collaborating institutions used their own protocols to collect whole blood in K2EDTA tubes. Collaborator samples were shipped for TCRbeta analysis as frozen whole blood, isolated PBMCs, or DNA extracted from either sample type. The chain was built from TRBV6-5 and TRBJ2-2, and possibly TRBD1, on 6 matching bases. This sequence originates from a human donor in a cohort sampled during active COVID-19. Source material: peripheral blood. The nucleotide sequence reads as follows: TGTGCCACCAGGAGTGGGGGCGAGGGCACCGGGGAGCTGTTTTTT. It encodes CATRSGGEGTGELFF.